These 2 T cell receptor beta chains came from one sample sequenced in a study of cytotoxic CD8 clonotypes in ibrutinib-treated CLL. Sequenced by immunoSEQ multiplex PCR; TCRdb stores in-frame clones only, minus some. The sample lists around 76,000 clones; around four fifths were seen once. Specimen: PBMCs, collected after 24 months of ibrutinib treatment. These receptors came from a human donor with chronic lymphocytic leukemia.

This sequence joins TRBV6-6 and TRBJ2-7; D assignment may be TRBD1 or TRBD2 (5 bases each). Germline CDR1 reads MNHNY; CDR2 reads SVGAGI (reference sequence). The CDR3 totals 12 residues. With 6 bases removed from V and 9 bases from J, the gap between germline ends came to 15 bases. This CDR3 reads CASSPGPSRQYF. As DNA, the CDR3 is TGTGCCAGCAGCCCGGGACCCTCTAGGCAGTACTTC.

This rearrangement joins TRBV13 to TRBJ2-7; D perhaps matches TRBD1 (6 bases). Trimming shortened V by 6 bases and J by 3 bases, and 15 bases separated the two germline ends. Per germline, CDR1 PRHDT and CDR2 FYEKMQ (reference sequence). The CDR3 loop spans 14 amino acids. The CDR3 reads CASSRGQTFYEQYF. As DNA, the CDR3 is TGTGCCAGCAGTCGCGGACAGACCTTCTACGAGCAGTACTTC.